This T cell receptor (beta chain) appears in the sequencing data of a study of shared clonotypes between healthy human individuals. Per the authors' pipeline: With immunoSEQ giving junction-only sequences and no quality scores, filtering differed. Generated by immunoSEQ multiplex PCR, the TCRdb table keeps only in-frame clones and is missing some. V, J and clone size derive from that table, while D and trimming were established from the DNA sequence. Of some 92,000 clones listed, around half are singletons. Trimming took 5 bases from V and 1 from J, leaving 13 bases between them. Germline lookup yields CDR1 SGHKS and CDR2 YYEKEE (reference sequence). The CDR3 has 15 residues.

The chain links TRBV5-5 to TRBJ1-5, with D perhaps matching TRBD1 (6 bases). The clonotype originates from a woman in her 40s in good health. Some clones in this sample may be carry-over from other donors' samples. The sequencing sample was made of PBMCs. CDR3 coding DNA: TGTGCCAGCAGGGGGAACAGGGCAAGCAATCAGCCCCAGCATTTT. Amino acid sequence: CASRGNRASNQPQHF.